The 27 T cell receptor beta chains given below trace back to one sample, sequenced in a study of vaccination and CD4 T cells after COVID-19. Sequencing of cultured CD4+ T cell DNA used the Oncomine TCR Beta short-read assay. A single record per CDR3 protein comes from TCRdb applying MiXCR to the PCR reads. The sample yields around 4,800 distinct CDR3 sequences, approximately 78% seen once. The antigens these receptors bind are not known. Described treatment: approximately nine-day PBMC culture with coronavirus spike peptide pools or control peptides (ViraFEST assay). Source material: CD4+ T cells from blood, cultured in vitro. These receptors came from a human donor who had recovered from COVID-19.

V usage is TRBV7-9 and J usage is TRBJ1-1; no clear D. Per germline, CDR1 SEHNR and CDR2 FQNEAQ (reference sequence). This CDR3 has 13 amino acids. V lost 1 base and J lost 1, with 4 bases in between. The CDR3 spells CASSLGQNTEAFF. In DNA, the CDR3 is TGTGCCAGCAGCTTAGGGCAGAACACTGAAGCTTTCTTT. The full variable domain, rest sourced from reference TRBV7-9 and TRBJ1-1, is DTGVSQNPRHKITKRGQNVTFRCDPISEHNRLYWYRQTLGQGPEFLTYFQNEAQLEKSRLLSDRFSAERPKGSFSTLEIQRTEQGDSAMYLCASSLGQNTEAFFGQGTRLTVV.

Judged by abundance, this clonotype is medium-sized (0.01 to 0.1%). The chain couples TRBV12-3 or TRBV12-4 to TRBJ1-3; no firm D call. The length of the CDR3 is 15 residues. V lost 2 bases to trimming and J lost 0 bases, with 8 bases between them. The CDR3 here is CASSLTRRSGNTIYF. DNA of the CDR3: TGTGCCAGCAGTTTAACCAGGCGCTCTGGAAACACCATATATTTT.

A single count supports this clonotype. The V call is TRBV18, the J call TRBJ1-2; 12 nucleotides match TRBD1. J lost 4 bases, V lost 1 base, and 7 bases had no gene match. This CDR3 contains 17 residues. CDR1 and CDR2 (germline): KGHSH, LQKENI. The CDR3 DNA sequence: TGTGCCAGCTCACCACAGGGACAGGGGGCGCCTAGCTATGGCTACACCTTC. This sequence encodes CASSPQGQGAPSYGYTF.

Concerning this clonotype: This may arise from a read error, as a much more abundant clone is one base away. The chain recombines TRBV6-1 with TRBJ1-1; 7 bases align to TRBD1. The CDR3 spans 12 residues. J was trimmed by 1 base and V by 7 bases; bases with no gene match: 0. Germline CDR1 and CDR2: MNHNS and SASEGT. The CDR3 reads CASNRGNTEAFF. The CDR3 bases are TGTGCCAGCAACAGGGGGAACACTGAAGCTTTCTTT.

A note on this clonotype: Sequence at one end of the junction differs from germline and may be a read error. The DNA of the CDR3 is TGCAGTGTTCACTCACGGCGTAGCTCCTATAATTCATCCCTCCACTTT. Protein product: CSVHSRRSSYNSSLHF. The chain has TRBV20-1 and TRBJ1-6; D is undetermined. The CDR3 loop spans 16 amino acids. Germline V lookup: CDR1 DFQATT, CDR2 SNEGSKA (reference sequence).

The count of this clonotype is one. V is TRBV24-1 and J is TRBJ2-2, with D perhaps matching TRBD1 or TRBD2 (5 bases each). V shed 0 bases and J shed 5 bases, with 15 bases lying between them. CDR3 length: 17 residues. CDR1 is KGHDR and CDR2 is SFDVKD in the germline V gene. The CDR3: CATSDLGPGGGTGELFF. Written as DNA, the CDR3 is TGTGCCACCAGTGATTTGGGTCCTGGTGGGGGAACCGGGGAGCTGTTTTTT.

This clonotype appeared once. The genes are TRBV6-1 and TRBJ1-2, with D possibly matching TRBD1 (5 bases). Germline CDR1 reads MNHNS; CDR2 reads SASEGT. CDR3 length equals 15 residues. V was shortened by 4 bases and J by 4 bases, with 16 bases between the two germline ends. The CDR3 DNA reads TGTGCCAGCAGTGTCGGGGGGAATATCCCCTATGGCTACACCTTC. Translation: CASSVGGNIPYGYTF.

The chain links TRBV10-1 to TRBJ1-1, with TRBD1 as a possible D gene (6 bases). CDR1 and CDR2 (germline): WNHNN, SYGVQD (reference sequence). Trimming pared 7 bases from V and 5 bases from J, leaving 17 bases between. The CDR3 runs to 14 residues. The CDR3 reads CASNPGATGTEAFF. CDR3 DNA: TGCGCCAGCAATCCAGGGGCCACCGGGACTGAAGCTTTCTTT.

This chain links TRBV19 with TRBJ1-2; 8 nucleotides match TRBD1. Trimming at V came to 5 bases and at J to 7 bases, leaving 12 bases not matched to a gene. The CDR3 contains 15 residues. The germline V gene encodes CDR1 LNHDA and CDR2 SQIVND (reference sequence). CDR3 DNA: TGTGCCAGTAGTGGAAGACCAGGGGGCGTTGGTGGCTACACCTTC. It is translated as CASSGRPGGVGGYTF.

V usage is TRBV6-5 and J usage is TRBJ2-7, with 10 bases fitting TRBD2. Germline lookup yields CDR1 MNHEY and CDR2 SVGAGI. The CDR3 is made up of 19 amino acids. The ends lost 2 bases at V and 2 bases at J; junction bases unmatched: 15. CDR3 sequence (DNA): TGTGCCAGCAGTTACACTCATTCCCCTCGGACTAGCGGAACCTACGAGCAGTACTTC. It codes for CASSYTHSPRTSGTYEQYF.

This chain joins TRBV6-1 and TRBJ1-6; the D gene is possibly TRBD1 (6 bases). V was shortened by 6 bases and J by 7 bases, with 13 bases between the two germline ends. Germline loops: CDR1 MNHNS, CDR2 SASEGT. The CDR3 runs to 14 residues. The CDR3, as DNA: TGTGCCAGCAGGAAGCAGGGGAGCAATTCACCCCTCCACTTT. Translated, it gives CASRKQGSNSPLHF.

The CDR3 region has the DNA TGTGCCAGCAGTTTATTACCGGGAACGAGCAATCAGCCCCAGCATTTT. Translation gives CASSLLPGTSNQPQHF. J is TRBJ1-5 and V is TRBV28; D is unclear. The V gene lost 1 base and the J gene lost 1 base, with 11 bases spanning the gap. This CDR3 region has 16 residues. CDR1 is MDHEN, CDR2 SYDVKM, per germline.

The chain employs TRBV20-1 and TRBJ1-2; TRBD1 aligns across 7 bases. Germline values: CDR1 DFQATT, CDR2 SNEGSKA (reference sequence). CDR3 length: 14 amino acids. Trimming at V came to 3 bases and at J to 5 bases, leaving 9 bases not matched to a gene. The CDR3 DNA follows: TGCAGTGCTAGTGGACAGGACGAGGGGTATGGCTACACCTTC. This translates into CSASGQDEGYGYTF.

This clonotype has a single count. The rearrangement joins TRBV20-1 to TRBJ2-3; 13 bases map to TRBD2. The CDR3 runs 16 residues. Trimming at V came to 2 bases and at J to 6 bases, leaving 8 bases not matched to a gene. The germline gives CDR1 DFQATT, CDR2 SNEGSKA (reference sequence). This CDR3 reads CSARNRLAGGGDTQYF. CDR3 DNA sequence: TGCAGTGCTAGAAACCGACTAGCGGGGGGTGGGGATACGCAGTATTTT.

This clonotype is judged large. The chain uses TRBV12-3 or TRBV12-4 and TRBJ2-2; D call uncertain. There are 13 residues in the CDR3. The germline V and J ends were trimmed by 5 bases and 4 bases, with 8 bases remaining between them. CDR3 sequence reads: CASSRQTTGELFF. The CDR3 DNA reads as TGTGCCAGCAGTCGGCAGACCACCGGGGAGCTGTTTTTT.

The chain is built from TRBV5-4 and TRBJ2-1; D unclear. The germline CDR1 and CDR2 sequences are SGHNT and YYREEE (reference sequence). V lost 0 bases, J lost 2 bases, and 15 bases lay in between. The CDR3 is made up of 17 amino acids. The CDR3, as DNA: TGTGCCAGCAGCTTGGCCTGGTCAGGTACGACCTACAATGAGCAGTTCTTC. Translating gives CASSLAWSGTTYNEQFF.

This clonotype has only one observation. The chain has TRBV7-9 and TRBJ2-2; D remains unclear. V was clipped by 7 bases and J by 6 bases, with 21 bases between them. Germline values: CDR1 SEHNR, CDR2 FQNEAQ (reference sequence). The CDR3 is 16 residues long. CDR3 bases: TGTGCCAGCATCGAAATAGCCGACACTTTCCCCGGGGAGCTGTTTTTT. Translating it yields CASIEIADTFPGELFF.

In its sample, this clonotype is large. The rearrangement uses TRBV7-9 and TRBJ2-7; a weak D match, TRBD2 (6 bases). This CDR3 is built from 14 residues. The V and J ends lost 1 base and 3 bases respectively, with 10 bases between them. Germline assignment: CDR1 SEHNR and CDR2 FQNEAQ (reference sequence). CDR3 loop: CASSLGGTYYEQYF. The CDR3 DNA sequence: TGTGCCAGCAGCTTAGGTGGGACTTACTACGAGCAGTACTTC.

For the CDR3, the DNA is TGTGCCAGCCGGAGAGGGAGAGTTAACACTGAAGCTTTCTTT. As protein: CASRRGRVNTEAFF. The V and J genes are TRBV28 and TRBJ1-1; D is uncertain. Trimming cost V 8 bases and J 2 bases, with 15 bases left between them. Germline lookup yields CDR1 MDHEN and CDR2 SYDVKM. This CDR3 region has 14 residues. Filled out from reference TRBV28 and TRBJ1-1, the complete variable domain reads DVKVTQSSRYLVKRTGEKVFLECVQDMDHENMFWYRQDPGLGLRLIYFSYDVKMKEKGDIPEGYSVSREKKERFSLILESASTNQTSMYLCASRRGRVNTEAFFGQGTRLTVV.

This chain joins TRBV2 and TRBJ2-5; 8 nucleotides align to TRBD1. The CDR3 has 13 residues. CDR1 and CDR2 from the germline V gene are SNHLY and FYNNEI. Trimming took 7 bases from V and 2 from J; bases not matched to a gene: 3. The CDR3 DNA reads as TGTGCCAGCATCAGGACAGGGCAAGAGACCCAGTACTTC. Protein sequence: CASIRTGQETQYF.

In its sample, this clonotype is large. The rearrangement uses TRBV20-1 and TRBJ1-3; TRBD1 matches at 8 bases. The CDR3 is 15 amino acids. V dropped 3 bases and J dropped 0; count of bases not matched to a gene: 4. CDR1 and CDR2 from the germline V gene are DFQATT and SNEGSKA (reference sequence). The CDR3 bases are TGCAGTGCTAGGATAACAGGGGGCTCTGGAAACACCATATATTTT. This gives the protein CSARITGGSGNTIYF.

The J gene is TRBJ1-2, the V gene TRBV7-2, with D possibly TRBD1 on 6 matching bases. Germline CDR1 SGHTA, CDR2 FQGNSA. The CDR3 totals 13 residues. Trimming took off 1 base at V and 8 bases at J, with 11 bases between the two ends. Written as DNA, the CDR3 is TGTGCCAGCAGCTTAGGGGGGGCCTTGGGCTACACCTTC. Translation gives CASSLGGALGYTF.

The table lists this clonotype with a few counts. The chain combines TRBV20-1 with TRBJ2-5; D ambiguous. The CDR3 is made up of 15 amino acids. V lost 1 base and J lost 3, with 15 bases in between. Germline CDR1 DFQATT, CDR2 SNEGSKA (reference sequence). The CDR3 DNA sequence: TGCAGTGCTAGAGTTAGGGCGCGCGGCAAAGAGACCCAGTACTTC. Its protein product is CSARVRARGKETQYF.

This chain joins TRBV5-4 and TRBJ1-2, with D unclear. The germline V gene has CDR1 SGHNT and CDR2 YYREEE (reference sequence). Trimming pared 3 bases from V and 0 bases from J, leaving 12 bases between. The CDR3 extends over 15 amino acids. The CDR3 is CASSSPRQANYGYTF. The CDR3 region has the DNA TGTGCCAGCAGCTCCCCTCGCCAAGCTAACTATGGCTACACCTTC.

This clonotype was observed a single time. The rearrangement joins TRBV27 to TRBJ1-2, with D possibly matching TRBD1 (6 bases). V dropped 3 bases and J dropped 1 base, with 9 bases sitting between them. CDR3 length: 14 amino acids. CDR1 MNHEY and CDR2 SMNVEV come from the germline V gene (reference sequence). The CDR3 protein is CASSFDRNNYGYTF. CDR3 DNA: TGTGCCAGCAGTTTTGACAGGAATAACTATGGCTACACCTTC.

The chain couples TRBV5-1 to TRBJ2-7, with a tentative D call TRBD1 (7 bases). The CDR3 has 16 residues. The V end lost 4 bases, the J end lost 0 bases, and 17 bases lay between the germline ends. The germline V gene has CDR1 SGHRS and CDR2 YFSETQ. The CDR3 DNA is TGCGCCAGCAGCAAGGACTACAGGGGAGGCTCCTACGAGCAGTACTTC. This sequence encodes CASSKDYRGGSYEQYF. Supplemented by reference TRBV5-1 and TRBJ2-7, the full variable domain reads KAGVTQTPRYLIKTRGQQVTLSCSPISGHRSVSWYQQTPGQGLQFLFEYFSETQRNKGNFPGRFSGRQFSNSRSEMNVSTLELGDSALYLCASSKDYRGGSYEQYFGPGTRLTVT.

The chain is built from TRBV7-3 and TRBJ2-2, with TRBD2 matching over 14 bases. CDR1 is SGHTA and CDR2 is FQGTGA in the germline V gene. The J segment lost 4 bases and the V segment lost 3 bases, leaving 1 base of the junction unmatched. This CDR3 has 16 residues. DNA of the CDR3: TGTGCCAGCAGCTTTGGGACTAGCGGGGGCACCGGGGAGCTGTTTTTT. It encodes CASSFGTSGGTGELFF.